These T cell receptor beta chains were read from a single sample in a study of cytomegalovirus exposure and HLA in healthy donors. Produced via immunoSEQ multiplex PCR; TCRdb's table is partial and in-frame only. The table lists some 120,000 clones, 85% to 90% of them singletons. Sequences were obtained from PBMCs. Receptors were obtained from a woman under 40 in good health and CMV-seropositive. Each CDR3 is given with its conserved first and last residue. A D gene is named only where the DNA matches it firmly. Expanded clones get a size class; other rows say once, few or many, or leave the size out.

V gene	D gene	J gene	clone size	CDR3 protein	CDR3 DNA
TRBV6-5	TRBD2	TRBJ2-1	once	CASSSPGRDQFF	TGTGCCAGCAGTTCCCCAGGGAGGGACCAGTTCTTC
TRBV4-2	NA	TRBJ1-5	NA	CASRAEQGSNQPQHF	TGTGCCAGCAGGGCTGAACAGGGTAGCAATCAGCCCCAGCATTTT
TRBV7-9	NA	TRBJ2-2	NA	CASSLRFTGSNTGELFF	TGTGCCAGCAGCCTCCGGTTTACAGGGTCAAACACCGGGGAGCTGTTTTTT
TRBV7-3	NA	TRBJ2-6	NA	CASSPVRGTGANVLTF	TGTGCCAGCAGCCCCGTGAGGGGGACTGGGGCCAACGTCCTGACTTTC
TRBV6-6	NA	TRBJ2-5	NA	CASSYSEVQETQYF	TGTGCCAGCAGTTACTCGGAGGTCCAAGAGACCCAGTACTTC
TRBV9	TRBD1	TRBJ1-1	once	CASSSGQGRLNTEAFF	TGTGCCAGCAGCTCCGGACAGGGAAGGCTTAACACTGAAGCTTTCTTT
TRBV7-9	NA	TRBJ1-1	NA	CASSLEQDTEAFF	TGTGCCAGCAGCTTAGAACAGGACACTGAAGCTTTCTTT
TRBV7-8	NA	TRBJ2-4	NA	CASSEKRLAKNIQYF	TGTGCCAGCAGCGAAAAAAGACTAGCCAAAAACATTCAGTACTTC
TRBV30	TRBD1	TRBJ1-2	NA	CAWRSRTGGYTF	TGTGCCTGGAGATCACGGACAGGCGGCTACACCTTC
TRBV2	TRBD1	TRBJ1-5	NA	CASRATGGIQPQHF	TGTGCCAGCAGAGCCACAGGGGGCATTCAGCCCCAGCATTTT
TRBV5-6	TRBD2	TRBJ2-5	NA	CASSLWEGGRETQYF	TGTGCCAGCAGCTTGTGGGAAGGCGGGAGAGAGACCCAGTACTTC
TRBV7-2	NA	TRBJ2-3	NA	CASSQDTDTQYF	TGTGCCAGCAGCCAGGACACAGATACGCAGTATTTT
TRBV5-6	TRBD2	TRBJ2-3	NA	CASSEASGDTDTQYF	TGTGCCAGCAGCGAGGCTAGCGGGGACACAGATACGCAGTATTTT
TRBV27	NA	TRBJ1-2	NA	CASSSEGRSYTF	TGTGCCAGCAGTTCGGAGGGTAGGAGCTACACCTTC
TRBV10-3	NA	TRBJ2-5	NA	CAITQGGGQETQYF	TGTGCCATCACCCAGGGGGGAGGTCAAGAGACCCAGTACTTC
TRBV28	NA	TRBJ2-7	NA	CASSLAGSMGEQYF	TGTGCCAGCAGTTTGGCAGGGTCGATGGGGGAGCAGTACTTC
TRBV7-9	NA	TRBJ1-1	few	CASSFGATEAFF	TGTGCCAGCAGCTTTGGGGCCACTGAAGCTTTCTTT
TRBV6-1	NA	TRBJ1-5	NA	CASSKAGGNQPQHF	TGTGCCAGCAGTAAGGCGGGGGGCAATCAGCCCCAGCATTTT
TRBV25-1	NA	TRBJ1-4	NA	CASSAQPYHEKLFF	TGTGCCAGCAGCGCACAGCCCTATCATGAAAAACTGTTTTTT
TRBV7-7	TRBD1	TRBJ2-3	NA	CASSPGTGGTDTQYF	TGTGCTAGCAGCCCGGGGACAGGGGGGACAGATACGCAGTATTTT